This T cell receptor beta chain originates from a study of metastatic and nonmetastatic thyroid tumors. CDR1 and CDR2 (germline): SGHAT, FQNNGV. Trimming took 4 bases from V and 0 from J, leaving 13 bases between them. This CDR3 is built from 16 residues. This clone was recorded many times. Until they underwent thyroid surgery, no patient had received any treatment. TCRdb redid the clone calls on the PCR reads using MiXCR. This table holds around 25,000 clones, under 15% found once. The chain carries TRBV11-2 and TRBJ1-3; D gene unclear. The clonotype originates from a female donor with papillary thyroid cancer or a benign thyroid nodule (not recorded which). Some clones in this sample may be carry-over from other donors' samples. Sequencing was performed on blood. CDR3 nucleotides: TGTGCCAGCAGCTCACGAGGGAGGAACTCTGGAAACACCATATATTTT. This translates into CASSSRGRNSGNTIYF.